These T cell receptor beta chains were read from a single sample in a study of CD8 T cells in ankylosing spondylitis. TCRdb ran MiXCR on the 5' RACE reads and lists one entry per CDR3 protein. The sample shows about 360,000 distinct CDR3 sequences, approximately 20% of them seen only once. Sequenced input: blood, either unsorted or a sorted T cell fraction (not recorded which). The receptors stem from a male donor with ankylosing spondylitis or in good health (not recorded which). Both conserved end residues are part of each CDR3. A D gene is named only where the DNA matches it firmly. Only part of the rows carry a size: once, few, many, or a class if the clone is expanded.

clone_size d_call j_call v_call cdr3_length cdr3_aa cdr3_nt
few - TRBJ2-3 TRBV20-1 13 CSSPTDAIDTQYF TGCAGTTCTCCGACAGACGCGATAGATACGCAGTATTTT
- - TRBJ2-3 TRBV6-5 15 CASSSPTRAADTQYF TGTGCCAGCAGTTCGCCGACTAGGGCGGCAGATACGCAGTATTTT
few TRBD1 TRBJ2-1 TRBV29-1 14 CSVPTGFGYNEQFF TGCAGCGTCCCGACAGGGTTCGGCTACAATGAGCAGTTCTTC
many TRBD1 TRBJ2-7 TRBV12-3/TRBV12-4 15 CASSPPGQGAYEQYF TGTGCCAGCAGTCCCCCGGGACAGGGGGCATACGAGCAGTACTTC
- - TRBJ2-6 TRBV6-1 16 CAPLQGRGSGANVLTF TGTGCCCCTTTACAGGGGAGGGGGTCTGGGGCCAACGTCCTGACTTTC
- - TRBJ2-7 TRBV4-1 16 CASSQDSAGVGYEQYF TGCGCCAGCAGCCAAGATTCGGCAGGGGTAGGATACGAGCAGTACTTC
few - TRBJ1-6 TRBV7-8 15 CASSFYPAGSSPLHF TGTGCCAGCAGCTTTTATCCCGCCGGGTCCTCACCCCTCCACTTT
few TRBD2 TRBJ2-1 TRBV29-1 18 CSVEGLAGGTASYNEQFF TGCAGCGTTGAAGGCTTAGCGGGGGGAACAGCGTCCTACAATGAGCAGTTCTTC
few - TRBJ2-5 TRBV11-2 13 CASSLWLAETQYF TGTGCCAGCAGCTTATGGCTAGCGGAGACCCAGTACTTC
- - TRBJ2-7 TRBV7-6 15 CASSLGRDSSYEQYF TGTGCCAGCAGCCTAGGACGGGATAGCTCCTACGAGCAGTACTTC
- TRBD2 TRBJ2-3 TRBV7-6 18 CASSGLAGGAGLTDTQYF TGTGCCAGCTCGGGCCTAGCGGGGGGGGCAGGCCTCACAGATACGCAGTATTTT
many - TRBJ1-2 TRBV12-3/TRBV12-4 11 CAIRGLYGYTF TGTGCCATCAGGGGCCTGTATGGCTACACCTTC
- TRBD1 TRBJ2-7 TRBV12-3/TRBV12-4 15 CASRLGGQGTYEQYF TGTGCCAGCAGACTTGGGGGACAGGGGACCTACGAGCAGTACTTC
few TRBD2 TRBJ2-2 TRBV7-9 16 CASSPRTSANTGELFF TGTGCCAGCAGCCCTCGGACTAGCGCGAACACCGGGGAGCTGTTTTTT
- - TRBJ2-2 TRBV29-1 10 CSVESGELFF TGCAGCGTTGAATCCGGGGAGCTGTTTTTT
few - TRBJ2-7 TRBV11-2 11 CASTPNHEQYF TGTGCCAGCACCCCCAACCACGAGCAGTACTTC
few - TRBJ2-1 TRBV4-1 14 CASSQVLTDGPRFF TGCGCCAGCAGCCAAGTCCTAACGGACGGGCCGAGGTTCTTC
few - TRBJ2-7 TRBV29-1 14 CSVDLGIGSYEQYF TGCAGCGTTGATCTAGGGATAGGGTCCTACGAGCAGTACTTC
- - TRBJ1-2 TRBV7-6 13 CASSLGGSYGYTF TGTGCCAGCAGCTTAGGGGGTAGTTATGGCTACACCTTC
few TRBD2 TRBJ2-5 TRBV7-7 16 CASSVELAGGQETQYF TGTGCCAGCAGCGTAGAACTAGCGGGGGGGCAAGAGACCCAGTACTTC
- - TRBJ2-1 TRBV4-1 12 CASSHGEIEQFF TGCGCCAGCAGCCACGGCGAGATCGAGCAGTTCTTC